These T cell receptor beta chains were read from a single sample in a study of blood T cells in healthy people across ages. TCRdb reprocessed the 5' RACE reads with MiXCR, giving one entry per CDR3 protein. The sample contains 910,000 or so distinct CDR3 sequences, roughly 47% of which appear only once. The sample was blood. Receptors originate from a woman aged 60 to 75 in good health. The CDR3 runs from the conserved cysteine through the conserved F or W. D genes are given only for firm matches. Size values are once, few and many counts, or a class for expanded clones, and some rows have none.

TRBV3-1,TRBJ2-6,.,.,TGTGCCAGCAGCCGTCGGGCGATGAGATCTGGGGCCAACGTCCTGACTTTC,CASSRRAMRSGANVLTF
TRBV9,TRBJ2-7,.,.,TGTGCCAGCAGCGCGGACCGGGGAGGCGAGCAGTACTTC,CASSADRGGEQYF
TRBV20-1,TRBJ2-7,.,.,TGCAGTGCTAGTCGACCCAGGGCCCGTAAAGACGAGCAGTACTTC,CSASRPRARKDEQYF
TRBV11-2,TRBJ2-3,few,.,TGTGCCAGCCGGTTCGATACGCAGTATTTT,CASRFDTQYF
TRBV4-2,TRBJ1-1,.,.,TGTGCCAGTCGGGAATACCGCGGGGACACTGAAGCTTTCTTT,CASREYRGDTEAFF
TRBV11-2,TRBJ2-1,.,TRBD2,TGTGCCAGCAGCCCACAACGGGGGGGCAATGAGCAGTTCTTC,CASSPQRGGNEQFF
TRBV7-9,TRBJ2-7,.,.,TGTGCCAGCAGCAGACCCCCAGCCTTCTACGAGCAGTACTTC,CASSRPPAFYEQYF
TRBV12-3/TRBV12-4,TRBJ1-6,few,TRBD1,TGTGCCAGCAGTTCCGACAGGGGAAAATCACCCCTCCACTTT,CASSSDRGKSPLHF
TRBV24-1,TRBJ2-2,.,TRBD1,TGTGCCACCAGTGATGAAGACAGGGTTGACGGGGAGCTGTTTTTT,CATSDEDRVDGELFF
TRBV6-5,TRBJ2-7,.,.,TGTGCCAGCAGTTACGTAATAGGACCAAGACCCTACGAGCAGTACTTC,CASSYVIGPRPYEQYF
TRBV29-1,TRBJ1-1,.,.,TGCAGCGTTGTAGGAGAAGAAGCTTTCTTT,CSVVGEEAFF
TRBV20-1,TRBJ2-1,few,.,TGCAGTGCCGAAGGGCAGGGGCCCTACAATGAGCAGTTCTTC,CSAEGQGPYNEQFF
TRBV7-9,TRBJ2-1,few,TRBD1,TGTGCCAGCAGCTTGCTGGGACAGACGTACAATGAGCAGTTCTTC,CASSLLGQTYNEQFF
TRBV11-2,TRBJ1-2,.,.,TGTGCCAGCAGCTTAACGCCCCTGGGGGTTGGGAAAAGCAACTATGGCTACACCTTC,CASSLTPLGVGKSNYGYTF
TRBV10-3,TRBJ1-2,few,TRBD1,TGTGCCATCAGTAAGGGACAGGGGATTTACTATGGCTACACCTTC,CAISKGQGIYYGYTF
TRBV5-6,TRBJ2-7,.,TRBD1,TGTGCCGGCAGCAAACGGACAGGGGACGAGCAGTACTTC,CAGSKRTGDEQYF
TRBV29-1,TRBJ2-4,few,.,TGCAGCGTTGGGGGACAAAAAAACATTCAGTACTTC,CSVGGQKNIQYF
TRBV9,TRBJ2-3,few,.,TGTGCCAGCAGCGCGGACTTGCCTAGCACAGATACGCAGTATTTT,CASSADLPSTDTQYF
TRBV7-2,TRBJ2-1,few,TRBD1,TGTGCCAGCAGCCCCCCGACAGGGGGCAAAGTCAATGAGCAGTTCTTC,CASSPPTGGKVNEQFF
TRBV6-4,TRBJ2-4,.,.,TGTGCCAGCAAGGGGGTACCCAAAAACATTCAGTACTTC,CASKGVPKNIQYF